Listed here are 19 T cell receptor beta chains from one sample, sequenced in a study of OX40 agonist ivuxolimab in advanced cancers. Generated by immunoSEQ multiplex PCR, the TCRdb table keeps only in-frame clones and is missing some. The table records 50,000 to 55,000 clones, 75% to 90% of them present only once. Sequences were derived from CD4+ or CD8+ T cells sorted from blood, sampled in a trial of the OX40 agonist ivuxolimab. Receptors were obtained from an adult with an advanced solid tumor such as melanoma, head and neck, liver or kidney cancer.

The chain recombines TRBV5-6 with TRBJ2-7; 8 bases are a match to TRBD1. Looked up from germline, CDR1 is SGHDT and CDR2 is YYEEEE. V gave up 6 bases and J gave up 2 bases; unmatched junction bases: 10. The CDR3 is 15 residues long. In DNA form, the CDR3 reads TGTGCCAGCACCAGCAGGGGGCCCCTTACCTACGAGCAGTACTTC. It is translated as CASTSRGPLTYEQYF.

The chain joins TRBV11-3 to TRBJ2-3, with 8 bases fitting TRBD2. The CDR3 totals 14 residues. Trimming at V came to 5 bases and at J to 4 bases, leaving 5 bases not matched to a gene. Germline V gene sequence: CDR1 SGHNT, CDR2 YENEEA. CDR3 in amino acids: CASSPVRGADTQYF. The CDR3 bases are TGTGCCAGCAGCCCCGTGCGGGGGGCAGATACGCAGTATTTT.

The chain is built from TRBV6-5 and TRBJ2-2; unclear D gene. Trimming shortened V by 0 bases and J by 0 bases, and 8 bases separated the two germline ends. The germline V gene encodes CDR1 MNHEY and CDR2 SVGAGI. The length of the CDR3 is 16 residues. The DNA for the CDR3 is TGTGCCAGCAGTTACTCGTCTGGCTCGAACACCGGGGAGCTGTTTTTT. It yields the protein CASSYSSGSNTGELFF.

CDR3 nucleotide sequence: TGCGCCAGCAGCCAAGATAGGGGACGGGGGTTCGGGGAGACCCAGTACTTC. Its translation is CASSQDRGRGFGETQYF. The V gene is TRBV4-1, the J gene TRBJ2-5; the D gene is possibly TRBD2 (6 bases). Germline assignment: CDR1 MGHRA and CDR2 YSYEKL. Between the trimmed V and J ends, which lost 0 bases and 5 bases, there was a span of 19 bases. The CDR3 consists of 17 residues.

V usage is TRBV28 and J usage is TRBJ2-2; TRBD1 agrees at 7 bases. V lost 1 base to trimming and J lost 6 bases; unmatched junction nucleotides: 2. CDR1 and CDR2 (germline): MDHEN, SYDVKM. The CDR3 runs 14 residues. CDR3 region: CASSLLGTAGELFF. The CDR3 bases are TGTGCCAGCAGTTTATTGGGGACAGCCGGGGAGCTGTTTTTT.

The chain recombines TRBV19 with TRBJ1-5; possibly TRBD1 for D (5 bases). The CDR3 has 15 amino acids. Germline V gene lookup returns CDR1 LNHDA and CDR2 SQIVND (reference sequence). V lost 8 bases, J lost 1 base, and 15 bases lay in between. The CDR3: CASSQSTGSNQPQHF. The CDR3 DNA sequence: TGTGCCAGTTCGCAATCAACAGGAAGCAATCAGCCCCAGCATTTT.

The sample holds one count of this clone. V and J are TRBV7-9 and TRBJ1-2; D gene ambiguous. Germline CDR1 is SEHNR and CDR2 is FQNEAQ (reference sequence). The CDR3 is 14 amino acids. V was clipped by 4 bases and J by 4 bases, with 13 bases between them. The DNA of the CDR3 is TGTGCCAGCAGCTCCGGGGTCCTGGGCTATGGCTACACCTTC. The encoded protein is CASSSGVLGYGYTF.

The chain employs TRBV5-8 and TRBJ2-7, with D possibly TRBD2 on 7 matching bases. The V gene's germline CDR1 is SGHTS and CDR2 YDEGEE. Between the trimmed V and J ends, which lost 4 bases and 6 bases, there was a span of 14 bases. The CDR3 is 13 amino acids. The CDR3 bases are TGTGCCAGCAGCACACGGGGGGCTGGCGAGCAGTACTTC. It is translated as CASSTRGAGEQYF.

The V call is TRBV6-6, the J call TRBJ1-3; 8 bases fit TRBD1. V gave up 7 bases and J gave up 3 bases; unmatched junction bases: 2. The CDR3 sequence is 13 residues long. Germline CDR1 reads MNHNY; CDR2 reads SVGAGI (reference sequence). The CDR3 region is CASTDRVGNTIYF. The CDR3 DNA reads TGTGCCAGCACGGACAGGGTTGGAAACACCATATATTTT.

This chain links TRBV28 with TRBJ1-2; 9 bases agree with TRBD1. CDR1 is MDHEN and CDR2 is SYDVKM in the germline V gene. The CDR3 runs to 15 residues. The V gene end was trimmed by 5 bases and the J gene end by 6 bases; junction bases not matched to a gene: 10. CDR3 amino acids: CASSPPPGQGHGYTF. CDR3 DNA sequence: TGTGCCAGCAGTCCCCCTCCGGGACAGGGACATGGCTACACCTTC.

V and J are TRBV6-1 and TRBJ1-4; no clear D gene. Germline V gives CDR1 MNHNS, CDR2 SASEGT. The CDR3 loop spans 15 amino acids. The V gene lost 2 bases and the J gene lost 3 bases, with 10 bases spanning the gap. The CDR3 sequence: CASSERARSNEKLFF. In nucleotides, the CDR3 is TGTGCCAGCAGTGAAAGGGCCAGATCTAATGAAAAACTGTTTTTT.

For this clone: The same CDR3 is also encoded by other DNA sequences in this sample. The chain carries TRBV6-5 and TRBJ2-7, with D maybe TRBD1 (5 bases). V was pared by 5 bases and J by 4 bases, with 9 bases between. CDR1 and CDR2 from the germline V gene are MNHEY and SVGAGI. There are 12 residues in the CDR3. The CDR3 here is CASSAQGYEQYF. CDR3 sequence (DNA): TGTGCCAGCAGTGCCCAGGGTTACGAGCAGTACTTC.

This sequence joins TRBV12-5 and TRBJ1-1; D call uncertain. CDR1 is LGHNT and CDR2 is FRNRAP in the germline V gene. Deletions cut 5 bases from V and 4 bases from J, with 20 bases between. This CDR3 is built from 16 residues. The CDR3 protein is CASGPPTYSRSTEAFF. The CDR3 bases are TGTGCTAGTGGTCCCCCCACCTATTCCCGAAGCACTGAAGCTTTCTTT.

The chain employs TRBV11-3 and TRBJ2-7; D uncertain. Per germline, CDR1 SGHNT and CDR2 YENEEA. The CDR3 runs 14 residues. Trimming took off 5 bases at V and 0 bases at J, with 11 bases between the two ends. The CDR3 region has the DNA TGTGCCAGCAGCCTAGGCCCGAGCTCCTACGAGCAGTACTTC. It encodes CASSLGPSSYEQYF.

This CDR3 reads CASSLEGRYGYTF. CDR3 bases: TGTGCCAGCAGCTTGGAAGGGCGCTATGGCTACACCTTC. The chain carries TRBV5-6 and TRBJ1-2; D is unclear. V was cut by 0 bases and J by 4 bases, with 7 bases left in between. Germline V CDR1 and CDR2: SGHDT, YYEEEE. The CDR3 contains 13 residues.

The gene calls are TRBV6-1 and TRBJ2-5, with 7 bases aligning to TRBD2. CDR1 is MNHNS, CDR2 SASEGT, per germline. After removal of 8 bases from V and 4 bases from J, the junction contained 10 bases not matched to a gene. The CDR3 is made up of 14 amino acids. In nucleotides, the CDR3 is TGTGCCAGCGGCGGGGAGGGAGGTGGAGAGACCCAGTACTTC. Protein product: CASGGEGGGETQYF.

The chain uses TRBV5-1 and TRBJ2-5, with TRBD2 identical over 12 bases. V dropped 1 base and J dropped 4; count of bases not matched to a gene: 5. The CDR3 is 16 amino acids. From germline, CDR1 is SGHRS and CDR2 YFSETQ. CDR3 in DNA: TGCGCCAGCAGCTTGCTAGCGGGGGGGTTATTAGAGACCCAGTACTTC. Its translation: CASSLLAGGLLETQYF.

This chain connects TRBV11-3 to TRBJ2-3; 7 bases line up with TRBD1. V lost 5 bases to trimming and J lost 8 bases; unmatched junction nucleotides: 10. The CDR3 extends over 14 amino acids. From germline, CDR1 is SGHNT and CDR2 YENEEA. CDR3 in amino acids: CASSKADRAGTQYF. CDR3 DNA: TGTGCCAGCAGCAAGGCCGACAGGGCAGGTACGCAGTATTTT.

This clone was observed a few times. CDR3 nucleotide sequence: TGTGCCAGCAACGGACAGGGGGCTTCACCCCTCCACTTT. Its translation: CASNGQGASPLHF. The chain links TRBV5-6 to TRBJ1-6; 11 bases match TRBD1. Germline values: CDR1 SGHDT, CDR2 YYEEEE. The J segment lost 9 bases and the V segment lost 6 bases, leaving 2 bases of the junction unmatched. The CDR3 has 13 amino acids.